One and the same sample provided the 9 T cell receptor beta chains below, sequenced in a study of siplizumab effects on memory and regulatory T cells. Profiling relied on immunoSEQ multiplex PCR, and the TCRdb table lists in-frame clones only, not all of them. The profile shows some 100,000 clones, 85% to 95% of them singletons. The sample comprised non-Treg CD4+ T cells sorted from blood. The source of these receptors is a human donor in good health.

This clone has a single count. The chain has TRBV7-9 and TRBJ2-7; D is ambiguous. Germline CDR1 SEHNR, CDR2 FQNEAQ (reference sequence). CDR3 length: 14 amino acids. V was trimmed by 3 bases and J by 1 base, leaving 10 bases between them. The CDR3 nucleotides read TGTGCCAGCAGCTTGGCAGTCGAATCCTACGAGCAGTACTTC. Residues: CASSLAVESYEQYF.

This clone was picked up one time. The chain links TRBV7-2 to TRBJ2-7; TRBD2 matches 7 bases. This CDR3 has 16 amino acids. The J segment lost 3 bases and the V segment lost 3 bases, leaving 11 bases of the junction unmatched. The germline V gene encodes CDR1 SGHTA and CDR2 FQGNSA. CDR3 in DNA: TGTGCCAGCAGCTTGCCGAGGGCTAGCGGCAACTACGAGCAGTACTTC. It codes for CASSLPRASGNYEQYF.

This sequence joins TRBV5-5 and TRBJ2-7; possible D gene TRBD2, 7 bases. V lost 6 bases and J lost 4, with 17 bases in between. CDR1 and CDR2 (germline): SGHKS, YYEKEE (reference sequence). The CDR3 spans 14 residues. The CDR3 DNA sequence: TGTGCCAGCAAAAACTCGGGGGGCGTTTACGAGCAGTACTTC. This sequence encodes CASKNSGGVYEQYF.

This sequence joins TRBV7-9 and TRBJ2-1; 8 bases map to TRBD2. CDR3 length: 12 residues. CDR1 SEHNR and CDR2 FQNEAQ come from the germline V gene (reference sequence). Trimming removed 1 base from V and 13 bases from J; junction bases left unmatched: 3. The CDR3 spells CASSLVGTRQFF. DNA of the CDR3: TGTGCCAGCAGCTTAGTAGGGACTAGACAGTTCTTC.

The rearrangement links TRBV5-6 to TRBJ1-4; 7 nucleotides line up with TRBD1. In germline, CDR1 is SGHDT, CDR2 YYEEEE. V lost 4 bases to trimming and J lost 7 bases; unmatched junction nucleotides: 7. The CDR3 extends over 14 amino acids. DNA for the CDR3: TGTGCCAGCAGCAGGACCGACAGGGTTGAAAAACTGTTTTTT. Its protein is CASSRTDRVEKLFF.

The chain employs TRBV27 and TRBJ2-2; D perhaps matches TRBD2 (5 bases). CDR1 MNHEY and CDR2 SMNVEV come from the germline V gene (reference sequence). The CDR3 has 14 amino acids. Trimming pared 5 bases from V and 2 bases from J, leaving 9 bases between. CDR3 DNA: TGTGCCAGCAGTAGCGGTCCCAACACCGGGGAGCTGTTTTTT. Translating it yields CASSSGPNTGELFF.

This clone appeared a single time. V gene TRBV6-6 combines with J gene TRBJ2-7; 7 bases match TRBD1. Germline CDR1 MNHNY, CDR2 SVGAGI (reference sequence). There are 13 residues in the CDR3. Trimming at V came to 6 bases and at J to 2 bases, leaving 4 bases not matched to a gene. The CDR3 is CASRLGQAYEQYF. In DNA form, the CDR3 reads TGTGCCAGCAGACTCGGACAGGCCTACGAGCAGTACTTC.

This rearrangement joins TRBV9 to TRBJ2-7; D is perhaps TRBD2 (6 bases). This CDR3 region has 14 residues. The ends were cut back, 4 bases at V and 3 bases at J, with 14 bases in the middle. Per germline, CDR1 SGDLS and CDR2 YYNGEE. CDR3 amino acids: CASSRGTANYEQYF. CDR3 coding DNA: TGTGCCAGCAGCCGGGGGACGGCCAACTACGAGCAGTACTTC.

This clone appeared a single time. The chain is built from TRBV5-1 and TRBJ2-2; 11 bases match TRBD2. There are 14 residues in the CDR3. The V and J ends lost 9 bases and 4 bases, in that order; junction bases with no gene match: 5. The germline V gene encodes CDR1 SGHRS and CDR2 YFSETQ. CDR3 amino acids: CATGLAARTGELFF. In DNA, the CDR3 is TGCGCCACGGGACTAGCGGCCCGCACCGGGGAGCTGTTTTTT.